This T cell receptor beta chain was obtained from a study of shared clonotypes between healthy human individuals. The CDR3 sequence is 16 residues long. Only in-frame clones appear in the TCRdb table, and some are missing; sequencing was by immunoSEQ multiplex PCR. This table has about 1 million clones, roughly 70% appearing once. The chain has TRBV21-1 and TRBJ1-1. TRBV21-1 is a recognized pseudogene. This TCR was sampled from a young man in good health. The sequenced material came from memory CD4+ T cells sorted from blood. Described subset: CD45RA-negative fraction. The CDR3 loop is CASLPGPPEARAEAFF. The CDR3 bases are TGTGCCAGCCTGCCCGGGCCCCCTGAAGCTCGGGCTGAAGCTTTCTTT.